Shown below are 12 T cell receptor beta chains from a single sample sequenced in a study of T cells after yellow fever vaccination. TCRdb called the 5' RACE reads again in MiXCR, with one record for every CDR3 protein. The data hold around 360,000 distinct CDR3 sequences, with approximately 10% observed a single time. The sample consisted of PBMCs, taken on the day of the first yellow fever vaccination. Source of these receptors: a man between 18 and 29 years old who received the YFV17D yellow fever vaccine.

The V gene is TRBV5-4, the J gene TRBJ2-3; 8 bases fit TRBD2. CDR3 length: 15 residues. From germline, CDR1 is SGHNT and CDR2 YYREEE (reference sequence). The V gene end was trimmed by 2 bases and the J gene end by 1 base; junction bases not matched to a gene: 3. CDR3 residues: CASSFELAGTDTQYF. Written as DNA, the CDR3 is TGTGCCAGCAGCTTCGAACTAGCGGGCACAGATACGCAGTATTTT.

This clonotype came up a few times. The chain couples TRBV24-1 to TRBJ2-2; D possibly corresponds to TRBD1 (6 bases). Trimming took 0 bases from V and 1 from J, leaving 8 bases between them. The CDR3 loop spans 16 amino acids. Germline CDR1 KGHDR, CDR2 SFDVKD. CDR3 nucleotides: TGTGCCACCAGTGATTTGTTGGACAGGAACACCGGGGAGCTGTTTTTT. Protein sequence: CATSDLLDRNTGELFF.

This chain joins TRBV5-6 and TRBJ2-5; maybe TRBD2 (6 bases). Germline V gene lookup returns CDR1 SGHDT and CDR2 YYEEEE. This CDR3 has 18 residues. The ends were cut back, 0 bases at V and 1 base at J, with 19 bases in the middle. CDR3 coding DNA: TGTGCCAGCAGCTTGGGTTTCGGGGGTAGCGCGGGCCAAGAGACCCAGTACTTC. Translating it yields CASSLGFGGSAGQETQYF. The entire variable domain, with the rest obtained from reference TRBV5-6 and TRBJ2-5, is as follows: DAGVTQSPTHLIKTRGQQVTLRCSPKSGHDTVSWYQQALGQGPQFIFQYYEEEERQRGNFPDRFSGHQFPNYSSELNVNALLLGDSALYLCASSLGFGGSAGQETQYFGPGTRLLVL.

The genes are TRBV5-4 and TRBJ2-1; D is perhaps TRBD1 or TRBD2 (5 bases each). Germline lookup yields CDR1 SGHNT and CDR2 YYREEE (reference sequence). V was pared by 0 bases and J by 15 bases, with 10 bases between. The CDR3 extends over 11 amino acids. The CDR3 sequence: CASSLGQRVFF. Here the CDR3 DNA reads TGTGCCAGCAGCTTGGGACAGAGGGTGTTCTTC.

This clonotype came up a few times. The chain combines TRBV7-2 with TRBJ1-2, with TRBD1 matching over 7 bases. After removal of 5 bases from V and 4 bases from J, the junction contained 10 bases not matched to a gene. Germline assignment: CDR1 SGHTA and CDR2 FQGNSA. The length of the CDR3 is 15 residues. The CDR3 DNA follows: TGTGCCAGCAGCCCGCGGGACAGTGTTCTCTATGGCTACACCTTC. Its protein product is CASSPRDSVLYGYTF.

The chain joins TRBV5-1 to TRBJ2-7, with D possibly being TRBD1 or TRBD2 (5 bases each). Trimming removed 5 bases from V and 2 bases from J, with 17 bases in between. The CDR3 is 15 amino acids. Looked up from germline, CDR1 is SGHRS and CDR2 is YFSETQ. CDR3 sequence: CASSPGRNSPYEQYF. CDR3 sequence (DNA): TGCGCCAGCAGTCCGGGACGGAATTCTCCCTACGAGCAGTACTTC.

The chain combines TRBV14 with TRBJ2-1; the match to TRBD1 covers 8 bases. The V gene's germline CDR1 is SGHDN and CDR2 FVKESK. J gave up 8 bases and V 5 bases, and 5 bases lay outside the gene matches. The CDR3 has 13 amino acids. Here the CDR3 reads CASSVPGGDEQFF. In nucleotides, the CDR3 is TGTGCCAGCAGCGTCCCAGGGGGCGATGAGCAGTTCTTC.

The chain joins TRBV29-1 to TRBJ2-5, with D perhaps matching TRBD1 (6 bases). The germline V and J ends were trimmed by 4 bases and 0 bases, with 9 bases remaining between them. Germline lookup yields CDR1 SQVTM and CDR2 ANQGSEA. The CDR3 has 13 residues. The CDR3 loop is CSVARGDQETQYF. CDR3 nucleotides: TGCAGCGTTGCCAGGGGTGACCAAGAGACCCAGTACTTC.

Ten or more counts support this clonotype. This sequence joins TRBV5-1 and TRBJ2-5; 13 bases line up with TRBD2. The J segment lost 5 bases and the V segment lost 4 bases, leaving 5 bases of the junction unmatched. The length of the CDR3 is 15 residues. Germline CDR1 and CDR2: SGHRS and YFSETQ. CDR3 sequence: CASSPTSGGAETQYF. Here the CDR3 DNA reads TGCGCCAGCAGCCCTACTAGCGGGGGGGCCGAGACCCAGTACTTC.

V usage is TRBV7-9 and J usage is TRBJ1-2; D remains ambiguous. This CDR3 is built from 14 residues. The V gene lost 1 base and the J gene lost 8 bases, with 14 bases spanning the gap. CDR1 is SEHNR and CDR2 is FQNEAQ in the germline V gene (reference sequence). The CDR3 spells CASSLGGQPRGYTF. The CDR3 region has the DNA TGTGCCAGCAGCTTAGGCGGTCAGCCGAGAGGCTACACCTTC.

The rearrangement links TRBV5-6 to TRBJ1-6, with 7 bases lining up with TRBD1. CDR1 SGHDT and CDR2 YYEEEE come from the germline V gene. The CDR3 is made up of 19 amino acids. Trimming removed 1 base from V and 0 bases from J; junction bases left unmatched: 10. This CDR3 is CASSLLKGAISSYNSPLHF. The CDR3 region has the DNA TGTGCCAGCAGCTTGTTGAAGGGGGCAATTAGCTCCTATAATTCACCCCTCCACTTT.

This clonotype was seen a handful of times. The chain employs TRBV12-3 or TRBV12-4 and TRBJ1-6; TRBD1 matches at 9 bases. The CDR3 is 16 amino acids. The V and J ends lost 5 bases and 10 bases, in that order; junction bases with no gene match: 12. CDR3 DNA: TGTGCCAGCAGTCTTGATCCGGGACAGGGATGGTCACCCCTCCACTTT. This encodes CASSLDPGQGWSPLHF.